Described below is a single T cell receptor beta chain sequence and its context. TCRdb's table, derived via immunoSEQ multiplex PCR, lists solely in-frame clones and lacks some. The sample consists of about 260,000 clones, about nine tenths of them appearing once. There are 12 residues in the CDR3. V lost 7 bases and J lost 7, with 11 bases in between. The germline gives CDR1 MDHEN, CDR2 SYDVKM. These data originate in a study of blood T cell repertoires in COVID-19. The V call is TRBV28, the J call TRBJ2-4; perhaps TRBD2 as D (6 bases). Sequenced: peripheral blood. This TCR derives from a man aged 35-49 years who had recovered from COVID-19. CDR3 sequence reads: CASNPGGNIQYF. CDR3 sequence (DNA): TGTGCCAGCAATCCTGGGGGGAACATTCAGTACTTC.